This entry features one T cell receptor beta chain sequence. What it binds is unknown. These data are taken from a study of PD-L1 blockade in urothelial cancer. Study as a whole: Samples of blood were analyzed 3 weeks (second dose) and 6 weeks after treatment start. There were a median of around 140,000 T cells in blood samples.

The CDR3 sequence is 13 residues long. Germline V lookup: CDR1 MNHEY, CDR2 SVGAGI. With V trimmed by 4 bases and J by 5 bases, 3 bases remained unmatched. This table comes from immunoSEQ multiplex PCR, and its TCRdb copy is limited to in-frame clones, with some not included. The data show about 73,000 clones, 85% to 90% seen once. Study findings and constraints: Below-median TCR clonality that was measured in pretreatment blood predicted better survival.

The rearrangement joins TRBV6-5 to TRBJ2-7, with TRBD1 matching over 9 bases. The clonotype originates from a man between 60 and 70 years old with urothelial cancer. The source material was PBMCs, sampled around atezolizumab (anti-PD-L1) treatment. CDR3 protein: CASSSRTGDEQYF. The CDR3 coding sequence is TGTGCCAGCAGTTCCAGGACAGGGGACGAGCAGTACTTC.